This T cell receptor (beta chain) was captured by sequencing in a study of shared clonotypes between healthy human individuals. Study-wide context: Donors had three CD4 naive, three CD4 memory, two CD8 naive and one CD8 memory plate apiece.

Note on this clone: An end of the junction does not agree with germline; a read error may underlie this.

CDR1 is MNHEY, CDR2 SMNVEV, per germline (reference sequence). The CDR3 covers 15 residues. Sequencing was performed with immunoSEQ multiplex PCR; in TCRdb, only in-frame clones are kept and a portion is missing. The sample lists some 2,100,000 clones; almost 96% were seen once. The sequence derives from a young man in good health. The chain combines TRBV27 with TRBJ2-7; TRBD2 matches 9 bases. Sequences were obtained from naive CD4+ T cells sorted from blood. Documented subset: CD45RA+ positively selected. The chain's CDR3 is CASNRASGNSYEQYF. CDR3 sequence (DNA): TGTGCTAGCAACAGGGCTAGCGGGAACTCCTACGAGCAGTACTTC.